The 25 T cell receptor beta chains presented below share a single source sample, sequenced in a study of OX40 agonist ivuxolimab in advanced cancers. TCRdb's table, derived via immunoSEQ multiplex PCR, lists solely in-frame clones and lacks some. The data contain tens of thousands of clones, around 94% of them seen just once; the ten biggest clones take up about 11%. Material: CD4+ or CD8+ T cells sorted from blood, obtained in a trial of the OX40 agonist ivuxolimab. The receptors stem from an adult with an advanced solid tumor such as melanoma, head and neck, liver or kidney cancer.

CDR3 loop: CASSWDRGIAEQYF. DNA of the CDR3: TGCGCCAGCAGTTGGGACCGGGGGATTGCCGAGCAGTACTTC. The chain recombines TRBV5-1 with TRBJ2-7; tentatively, D is TRBD2 (6 bases). The germline V gene has CDR1 SGHRS and CDR2 YFSETQ. The CDR3 runs to 14 residues. V shed 5 bases and J shed 6 bases, with 18 bases lying between them.

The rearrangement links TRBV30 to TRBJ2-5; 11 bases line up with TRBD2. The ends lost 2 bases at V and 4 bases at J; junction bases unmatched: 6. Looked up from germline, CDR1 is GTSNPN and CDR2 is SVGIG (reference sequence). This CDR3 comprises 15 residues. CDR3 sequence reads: CAWSRGTSGRETQYF. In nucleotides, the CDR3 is TGTGCCTGGAGTAGGGGGACTAGCGGTCGAGAGACCCAGTACTTC.

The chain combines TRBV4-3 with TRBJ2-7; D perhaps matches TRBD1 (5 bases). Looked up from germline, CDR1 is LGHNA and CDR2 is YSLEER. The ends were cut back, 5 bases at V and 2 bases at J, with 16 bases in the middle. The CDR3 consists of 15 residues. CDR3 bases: TGCGCCAGCAGCGTACATAGGGGTTCCCCCTACGAGCAGTACTTC. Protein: CASSVHRGSPYEQYF.

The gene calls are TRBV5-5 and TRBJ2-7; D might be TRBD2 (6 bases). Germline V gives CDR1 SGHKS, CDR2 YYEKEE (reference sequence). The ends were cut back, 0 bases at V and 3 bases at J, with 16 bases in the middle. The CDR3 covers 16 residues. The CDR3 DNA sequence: TGTGCCAGCAGCTTGGTCGGCGGGACTGCTCACTACGAGCAGTACTTC. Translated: CASSLVGGTAHYEQYF.

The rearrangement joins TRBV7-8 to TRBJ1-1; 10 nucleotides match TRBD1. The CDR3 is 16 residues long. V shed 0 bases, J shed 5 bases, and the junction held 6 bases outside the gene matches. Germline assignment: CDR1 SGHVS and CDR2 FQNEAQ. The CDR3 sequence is CASSLAGTGDGTEAFF. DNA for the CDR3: TGTGCCAGCAGCTTAGCCGGGACAGGGGACGGGACTGAAGCTTTCTTT.

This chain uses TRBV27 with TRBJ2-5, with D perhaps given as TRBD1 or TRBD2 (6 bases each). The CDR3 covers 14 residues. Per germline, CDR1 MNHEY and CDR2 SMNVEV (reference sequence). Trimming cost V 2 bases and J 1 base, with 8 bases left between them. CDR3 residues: CASSLGGLQETQYF. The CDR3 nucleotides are TGTGCCAGCAGTTTAGGGGGGCTCCAAGAGACCCAGTACTTC.

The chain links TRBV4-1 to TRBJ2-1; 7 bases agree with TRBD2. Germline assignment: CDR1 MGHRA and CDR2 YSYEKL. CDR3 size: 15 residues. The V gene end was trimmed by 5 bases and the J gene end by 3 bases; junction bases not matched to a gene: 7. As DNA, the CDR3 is TGCGCCAGCAGCATCCTAGCGGAGAACTACAATGAGCAGTTCTTC. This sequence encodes CASSILAENYNEQFF.

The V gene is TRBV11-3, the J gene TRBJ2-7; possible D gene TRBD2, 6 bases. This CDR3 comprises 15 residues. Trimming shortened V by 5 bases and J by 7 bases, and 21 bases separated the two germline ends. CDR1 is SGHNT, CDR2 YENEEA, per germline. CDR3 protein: CASSQPGMGLREQYF. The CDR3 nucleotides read TGTGCCAGCAGCCAACCGGGGATGGGACTGAGGGAGCAGTACTTC.

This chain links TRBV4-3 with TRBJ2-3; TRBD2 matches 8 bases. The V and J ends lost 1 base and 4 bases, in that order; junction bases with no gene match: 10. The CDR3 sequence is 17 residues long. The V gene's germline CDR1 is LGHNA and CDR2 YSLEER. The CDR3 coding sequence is TGCGCCAGCAGCCAAGCAGCGGGGGATACCCCCCCAGATACGCAGTATTTT. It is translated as CASSQAAGDTPPDTQYF.

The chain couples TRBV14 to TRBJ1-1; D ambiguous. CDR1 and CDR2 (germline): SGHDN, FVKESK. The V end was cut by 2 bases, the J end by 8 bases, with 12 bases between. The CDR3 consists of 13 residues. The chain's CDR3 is CASSQRPSAEAFF. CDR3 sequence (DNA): TGTGCCAGCAGCCAACGGCCCTCCGCAGAAGCTTTCTTT. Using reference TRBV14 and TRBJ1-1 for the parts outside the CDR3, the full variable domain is EAGVTQFPSHSVIEKGQTVTLRCDPISGHDNLYWYRRVMGKEIKFLLHFVKESKQDESGMPNNRFLAERTGGTYSTLKVQPAELEDSGVYFCASSQRPSAEAFFGQGTRLTVV.

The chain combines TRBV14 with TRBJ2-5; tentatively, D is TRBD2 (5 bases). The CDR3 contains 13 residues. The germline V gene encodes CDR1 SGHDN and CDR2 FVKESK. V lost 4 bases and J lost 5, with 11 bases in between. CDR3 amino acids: CASSPGIWETQYF. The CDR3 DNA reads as TGTGCCAGCAGCCCGGGGATTTGGGAGACCCAGTACTTC. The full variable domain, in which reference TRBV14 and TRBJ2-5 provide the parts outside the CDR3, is EAGVTQFPSHSVIEKGQTVTLRCDPISGHDNLYWYRRVMGKEIKFLLHFVKESKQDESGMPNNRFLAERTGGTYSTLKVQPAELEDSGVYFCASSPGIWETQYFGPGTRLLVL.

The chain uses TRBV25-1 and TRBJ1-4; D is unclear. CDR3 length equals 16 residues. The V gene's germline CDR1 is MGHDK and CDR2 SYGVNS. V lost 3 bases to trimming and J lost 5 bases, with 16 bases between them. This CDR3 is CASSDVPGGRNEKLFF. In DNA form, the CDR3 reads TGTGCCAGCAGTGATGTGCCCGGAGGCAGAAATGAAAAACTGTTTTTT.

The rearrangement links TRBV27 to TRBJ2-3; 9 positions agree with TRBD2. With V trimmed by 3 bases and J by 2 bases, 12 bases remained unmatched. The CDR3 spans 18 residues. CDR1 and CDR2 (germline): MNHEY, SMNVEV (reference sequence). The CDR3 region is CASSFWREGQKNTDTQYF. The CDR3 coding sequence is TGTGCCAGCAGTTTTTGGCGGGAGGGACAGAAAAACACAGATACGCAGTATTTT.

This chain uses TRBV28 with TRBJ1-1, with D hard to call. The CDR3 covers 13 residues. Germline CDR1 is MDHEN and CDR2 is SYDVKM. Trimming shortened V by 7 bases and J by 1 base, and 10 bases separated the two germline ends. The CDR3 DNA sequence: TGTGCCAGCACCCACAGCAGGAACACTGAAGCTTTCTTT. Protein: CASTHSRNTEAFF.

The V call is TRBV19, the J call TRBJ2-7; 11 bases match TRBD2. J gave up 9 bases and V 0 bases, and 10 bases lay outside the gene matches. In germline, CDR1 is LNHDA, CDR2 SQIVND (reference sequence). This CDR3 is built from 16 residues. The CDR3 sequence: CASSIDGTSGALGQYF. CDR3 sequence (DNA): TGTGCCAGTAGTATAGATGGGACTAGCGGAGCCTTAGGGCAGTACTTC.

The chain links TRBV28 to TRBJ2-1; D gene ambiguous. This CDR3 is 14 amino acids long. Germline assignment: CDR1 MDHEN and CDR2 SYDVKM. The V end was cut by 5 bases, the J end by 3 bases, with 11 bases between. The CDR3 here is CASSGESLYNEQFF. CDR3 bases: TGTGCCAGCAGTGGAGAATCCCTCTACAATGAGCAGTTCTTC.

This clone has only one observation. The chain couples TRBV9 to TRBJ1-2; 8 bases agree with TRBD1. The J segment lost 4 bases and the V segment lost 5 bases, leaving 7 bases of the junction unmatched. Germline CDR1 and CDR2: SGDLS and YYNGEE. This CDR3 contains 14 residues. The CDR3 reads CASRDGQGSYGYTF. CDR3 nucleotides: TGTGCCAGCAGAGACGGACAGGGCTCCTATGGCTACACCTTC.

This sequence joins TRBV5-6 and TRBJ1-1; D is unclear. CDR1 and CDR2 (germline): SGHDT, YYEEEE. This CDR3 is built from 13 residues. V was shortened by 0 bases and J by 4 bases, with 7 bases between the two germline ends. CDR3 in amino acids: CASSLVLGTEAFF. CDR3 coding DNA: TGTGCCAGCAGCTTGGTTTTGGGCACTGAAGCTTTCTTT. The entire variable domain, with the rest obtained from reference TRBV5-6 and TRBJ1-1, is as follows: DAGVTQSPTHLIKTRGQQVTLRCSPKSGHDTVSWYQQALGQGPQFIFQYYEEEERQRGNFPDRFSGHQFPNYSSELNVNALLLGDSALYLCASSLVLGTEAFFGQGTRLTVV.

The CDR3 loop is CASSLTGSYNEQFF. The CDR3 DNA is TGTGCCAGCAGTCTAACAGGCAGCTACAATGAGCAGTTCTTC. This rearrangement joins TRBV27 to TRBJ2-1, with a possible D match to TRBD1 (5 bases). Trimming took off 5 bases at V and 3 bases at J, with 11 bases between the two ends. Germline CDR1 is MNHEY and CDR2 is SMNVEV (reference sequence). The CDR3 has 14 amino acids.

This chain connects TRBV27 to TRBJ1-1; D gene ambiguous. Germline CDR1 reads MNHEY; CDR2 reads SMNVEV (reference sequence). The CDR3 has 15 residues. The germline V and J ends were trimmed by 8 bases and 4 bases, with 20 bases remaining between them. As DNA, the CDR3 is TGTGCCAGCTTCCCCCCAATCGGGTTCGCCACTGAAGCTTTCTTT. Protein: CASFPPIGFATEAFF.

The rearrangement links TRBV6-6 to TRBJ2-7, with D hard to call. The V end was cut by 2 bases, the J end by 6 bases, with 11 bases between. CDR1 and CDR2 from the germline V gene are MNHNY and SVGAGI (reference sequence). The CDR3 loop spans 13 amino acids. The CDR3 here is CASSYNHYVEQYF. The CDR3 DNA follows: TGTGCCAGCAGTTACAACCACTACGTCGAGCAGTACTTC.

CDR3 coding DNA: TGCGCCAGCAGCCAATCTAGTTTGGGGGAGGAGCTGTTTTTT. It codes for CASSQSSLGEELFF. V gene TRBV4-3 combines with J gene TRBJ2-2, with D perhaps assigned TRBD1 or TRBD2 (5 bases each). Trimming left V 2 bases short and J 10 bases short, with 14 bases between. Germline assignment: CDR1 LGHNA and CDR2 YSLEER. CDR3 length: 14 amino acids.

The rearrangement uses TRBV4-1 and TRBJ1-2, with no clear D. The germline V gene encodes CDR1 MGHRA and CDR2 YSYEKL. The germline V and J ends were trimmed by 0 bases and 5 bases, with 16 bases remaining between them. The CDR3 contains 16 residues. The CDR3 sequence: CASSQDPREGRYGYTF. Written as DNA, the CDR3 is TGCGCCAGCAGCCAAGATCCTCGGGAAGGAAGGTATGGCTACACCTTC.

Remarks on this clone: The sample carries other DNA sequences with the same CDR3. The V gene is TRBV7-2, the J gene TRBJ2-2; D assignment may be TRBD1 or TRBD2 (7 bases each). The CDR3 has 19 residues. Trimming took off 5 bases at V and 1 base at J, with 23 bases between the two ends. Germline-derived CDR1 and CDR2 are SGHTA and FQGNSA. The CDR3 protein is CASSPGRDRVTLNTGELFF. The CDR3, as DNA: TGTGCCAGCAGCCCAGGGAGGGACAGAGTTACCTTGAACACCGGGGAGCTGTTTTTT.

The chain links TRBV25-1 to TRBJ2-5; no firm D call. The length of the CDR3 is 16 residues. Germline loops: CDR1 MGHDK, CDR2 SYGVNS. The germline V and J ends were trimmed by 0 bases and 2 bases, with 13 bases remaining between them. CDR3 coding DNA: TGTGCCAGCAGTGAATACTATCCAGGTGGGCAAGAGACCCAGTACTTC. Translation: CASSEYYPGGQETQYF.